This T cell receptor beta chain came from a study of blood T cell repertoires in COVID-19. Study summary: From T cells, B-cell-depleted T cells, or PBMCs came the material, which was cDNA or gDNA.

This CDR3 contains 16 residues. Germline CDR1 is SEHNR and CDR2 is FQNEAQ (reference sequence). V trimming: 2 bases; J trimming: 4 bases; junction bases outside the gene matches: 10. Assay used: immunoSEQ multiplex PCR; TCRdb lists only in-frame clones, some missing. This sample has tens of thousands of clones; less than 90% occur once, and the top ten carry 7% to 10%. The sequence was obtained from a woman between 65 and 79 years old with active COVID-19. Specimen: peripheral blood. The rearrangement links TRBV7-9 to TRBJ1-2, with 7 bases lining up with TRBD1. The DNA for the CDR3 is TGTGCCAGCAGCTTAAGCCTGCCGGCAGGGGGCTATGGCTACACCTTC. It codes for CASSLSLPAGGYGYTF.